The 27 T cell receptor beta chains below come from one sample, sequenced in a study of identical twins. TCRdb recomputed calls from the 5' RACE reads with MiXCR, one row per CDR3 protein. The sample has hundreds of thousands of distinct CDR3 sequences; more than 9% are singletons. The sample also formed part of further work on yellow fever vaccine responses in identical twins.

The sample taken for sequencing was CD8+ T cells sorted from blood. The source of these receptors is a young woman in good health.

The V and J genes are TRBV12-3 or TRBV12-4 and TRBJ2-7; tentative D call: TRBD1 (6 bases). V gave up 4 bases and J gave up 2 bases, with 9 bases separating them. The CDR3 is 13 residues long. The DNA for the CDR3 is TGTGCCAGCAGTTGGGGGCCCACCTACGAGCAGTACTTC. Translation gives CASSWGPTYEQYF.

The J gene is TRBJ2-1, the V gene TRBV20-1, with a weak D call TRBD2 (6 bases). CDR3 size: 16 residues. The V gene lost 3 bases and the J gene lost 4 bases, with 19 bases spanning the gap. In germline, CDR1 is DFQATT, CDR2 SNEGSKA (reference sequence). CDR3 sequence: CSARTDMASAYNEQFF. CDR3 DNA sequence: TGCAGTGCTAGGACGGATATGGCTAGCGCATACAATGAGCAGTTCTTC.

This clonotype has more than one count but fewer than ten. This chain connects TRBV6-1 to TRBJ1-1; 7 positions agree with TRBD1. V trimming: 3 bases; J trimming: 2 bases; junction bases outside the gene matches: 6. The CDR3 runs to 15 residues. CDR1 MNHNS and CDR2 SASEGT come from the germline V gene. As DNA, the CDR3 is TGTGCCAGCAGTGAGACAGGGTGGAGCAACACTGAAGCTTTCTTT. Translated, it gives CASSETGWSNTEAFF.

The chain combines TRBV18 with TRBJ2-7; D unclear. Germline V CDR1 and CDR2: KGHSH, LQKENI. There are 16 residues in the CDR3. V lost 6 bases and J lost 2, with 20 bases in between. The CDR3 DNA follows: TGTGCCAGCTCGCCTATTTTCTCCTCAGTTCCCTACGAGCAGTACTTC. This encodes CASSPIFSSVPYEQYF.

This clonotype was seen only a few times. The rearrangement links TRBV3-1 to TRBJ2-3, with 10 bases fitting TRBD2. From germline, CDR1 is LGHDT and CDR2 YNNKEL (reference sequence). The CDR3 spans 20 residues. Trimming took 0 bases from V and 6 from J; bases not matched to a gene: 18. The CDR3 nucleotides are TGTGCCAGCAGCCAAGACCCCAGCGGGGGGGCCTTTGATATTTTGGATACGCAGTATTTT. Translation gives CASSQDPSGGAFDILDTQYF.

This clonotype was seen more than once but under ten times. V usage is TRBV3-1 and J usage is TRBJ2-1; 9 bases match TRBD2. V gave up 0 bases and J gave up 4 bases; unmatched junction bases: 7. Germline V CDR1 and CDR2: LGHDT, YNNKEL (reference sequence). This CDR3 comprises 17 residues. The CDR3 region is CASSQDVAGGPYNEQFF. DNA of the CDR3: TGTGCCAGCAGCCAAGATGTGGCGGGAGGGCCTTACAATGAGCAGTTCTTC.

In its sample, this clonotype was seen a few times. V usage is TRBV7-9 and J usage is TRBJ2-2; 10 bases are shared with TRBD1. V lost 5 bases, J lost 1 base, and 4 bases stayed unmatched. This CDR3 is built from 16 residues. Germline V gene data show CDR1 as SEHNR and CDR2 as FQNEAQ (reference sequence). CDR3 protein: CASSRTGGKNTGELFF. CDR3 bases: TGTGCCAGCAGCCGGACAGGGGGAAAGAACACCGGGGAGCTGTTTTTT.

This chain uses TRBV20-1 with TRBJ2-7, with D unclear. V lost 6 bases and J 0 bases, leaving 15 bases between the germline ends. The CDR3 is 14 amino acids. Germline CDR1 DFQATT, CDR2 SNEGSKA (reference sequence). In DNA form, the CDR3 reads TGCAGTGCCAGCCCCTTTATGGGCTCCTACGAGCAGTACTTC. Translating it yields CSASPFMGSYEQYF.

This clonotype was seen at least ten times. The chain carries TRBV4-1 and TRBJ2-7, with TRBD1 identical over 10 bases. CDR1 is MGHRA and CDR2 is YSYEKL in the germline V gene. The CDR3 spans 15 residues. Trimming removed 3 bases from V and 3 bases from J; junction bases left unmatched: 5. DNA for the CDR3: TGCGCCAGCAGCCAGAGGACAGGGGGGTTCTACGAGCAGTACGTC. It translates to CASSQRTGGFYEQYV.

The rearrangement uses TRBV2 and TRBJ2-1; possibly TRBD1 for D (6 bases). The V gene's germline CDR1 is SNHLY and CDR2 FYNNEI. V shed 8 bases and J shed 7 bases, with 12 bases lying between them. CDR3 size: 12 residues. CDR3 protein: CASVRTGNEQFF. The CDR3 DNA is TGTGCCAGCGTAAGAACAGGGAATGAGCAGTTCTTC. Full variable domain (missing parts from reference TRBV2 and TRBJ2-1): EPEVTQTPSHQVTQMGQEVILRCVPISNHLYFYWYRQILGQKVEFLVSFYNNEISEKSEIFDDQFSVERPDGSNFTLKIRSTKLEDSAMYFCASVRTGNEQFFGPGTRLTVL.

The chain is built from TRBV28 and TRBJ2-7, with D possibly being TRBD1 (6 bases). CDR1 is MDHEN, CDR2 SYDVKM, per germline. V lost 8 bases and J lost 2, with 16 bases in between. There are 14 residues in the CDR3. The CDR3: CASGEDRSPYEQYF. The CDR3 bases are TGTGCCAGCGGCGAAGACAGGAGCCCCTACGAGCAGTACTTC.

This clonotype was observed a handful of times. The chain has TRBV5-6 and TRBJ2-1; maybe TRBD2 (6 bases). Trimming cost V 1 base and J 9 bases, with 11 bases left between them. Looked up from germline, CDR1 is SGHDT and CDR2 is YYEEEE. The length of the CDR3 is 13 residues. The CDR3 here is CASSLTSSVEQFF. DNA for the CDR3: TGTGCCAGCAGCTTGACTAGCTCGGTTGAGCAGTTCTTC.

This clonotype was counted only a few times. This sequence joins TRBV7-9 and TRBJ2-7; possibly TRBD1 for D (5 bases). The CDR3 sequence is 16 residues long. The germline V and J ends were trimmed by 1 base and 0 bases, with 13 bases remaining between them. Germline values: CDR1 SEHNR, CDR2 FQNEAQ (reference sequence). The CDR3 protein is CASSLGGSGNSYEQYF. CDR3 nucleotides: TGTGCCAGCAGCTTAGGTGGGTCAGGGAACTCCTACGAGCAGTACTTC.

Only a few counts were recorded for this clonotype. The rearrangement links TRBV5-1 to TRBJ2-2; TRBD2 matches at 8 bases. The CDR3 contains 17 residues. The V segment lost 2 bases and the J segment 5 bases; nucleotides outside the gene matches: 11. Germline V gene sequence: CDR1 SGHRS, CDR2 YFSETQ. This CDR3 reads CASSLVELAVWTGELFF. The CDR3 DNA is TGCGCCAGCAGCTTAGTCGAACTAGCGGTATGGACCGGGGAGCTGTTTTTT. Full variable domain (outside the CDR3, taken from reference TRBV5-1 and TRBJ2-2): KAGVTQTPRYLIKTRGQQVTLSCSPISGHRSVSWYQQTPGQGLQFLFEYFSETQRNKGNFPGRFSGRQFSNSRSEMNVSTLELGDSALYLCASSLVELAVWTGELFFGEGSRLTVL.

In its sample, this clonotype was seen a few times. The V call is TRBV6-4, the J call TRBJ2-7; 9 bases match TRBD1. The CDR3 extends over 12 amino acids. Germline CDR1 reads MRHNA; CDR2 reads SNTAGT. V lost 7 bases to trimming and J lost 4 bases; unmatched junction nucleotides: 2. The CDR3 sequence is CASKDRGYEQYV. As DNA, the CDR3 is TGTGCCAGCAAGGACAGGGGATACGAGCAGTACGTC.

The rearrangement links TRBV6-1 to TRBJ1-2; the D is unclear. The CDR3 totals 14 residues. Germline V gene data show CDR1 as MNHNS and CDR2 as SASEGT. Trimming left V 7 bases short and J 0 bases short, with 12 bases between. DNA of the CDR3: TGTGCCAGCAACGACGACGGAGCTAACTATGGCTACACCTTC. Protein: CASNDDGANYGYTF.

There are a few counts of this clonotype. J is TRBJ1-5 and V is TRBV28; D not resolved. V gave up 2 bases and J gave up 3 bases, with 11 bases separating them. This CDR3 has 15 amino acids. Germline CDR1 reads MDHEN; CDR2 reads SYDVKM. In nucleotides, the CDR3 is TGTGCCAGCAGTTTAGGGCAAGAAGTCAATCAGCCCCAGCATTTT. Its protein product is CASSLGQEVNQPQHF.

This clonotype appeared a few times. The rearrangement joins TRBV13 to TRBJ1-6; no definite D call. Trimming pared 6 bases from V and 6 bases from J, leaving 9 bases between. This CDR3 is built from 13 residues. CDR1 PRHDT and CDR2 FYEKMQ come from the germline V gene (reference sequence). CDR3 sequence reads: CASRGGFNSPLHF. The CDR3 DNA follows: TGTGCCAGCAGGGGTGGATTTAATTCACCCCTCCACTTT.

This clonotype showed up many times. V usage is TRBV2 and J usage is TRBJ2-1, with D perhaps matching TRBD2 (7 bases). Trimming took off 7 bases at V and 2 bases at J, with 15 bases between the two ends. This CDR3 spans 15 amino acids. Germline values: CDR1 SNHLY, CDR2 FYNNEI. Here the CDR3 reads CASTLGGPAYNEQFF. Here the CDR3 DNA reads TGTGCCAGCACCCTGGGGGGGCCAGCCTACAATGAGCAGTTCTTC.

The V gene is TRBV6-2 or TRBV6-3, the J gene TRBJ1-5; D gene unclear. The germline CDR1 and CDR2 sequences are MNHEY and SVGEGT. V lost 5 bases to trimming and J lost 1 base, with 12 bases between them. This CDR3 contains 15 residues. The CDR3 DNA reads as TGTGCCAGCAGTGTCACACCGGTGAGCAATCAGCCCCAGCATTTT. Translation gives CASSVTPVSNQPQHF.

This clonotype occurred many times. This chain uses TRBV12-3 or TRBV12-4 with TRBJ2-7; possible D gene TRBD2, 6 bases. The CDR3 has 12 amino acids. The V end was cut by 3 bases, the J end by 5 bases, with 8 bases between. CDR3 DNA: TGTGCCAGCAGTTTCGGGGGAGACGAGCAGTACTTC. Translating gives CASSFGGDEQYF.

This clonotype occurred many times. The chain couples TRBV24-1 to TRBJ1-5; tentatively, D is TRBD1 (5 bases). V lost 6 bases and J 5 bases, leaving 13 bases between the germline ends. The CDR3 consists of 14 residues. The germline CDR1 and CDR2 sequences are KGHDR and SFDVKD. Written as DNA, the CDR3 is TGTGCCACCAGTCCTGGGGGGACGGATCAGCCCCAGCATTTT. The encoded protein is CATSPGGTDQPQHF.

The chain joins TRBV7-9 to TRBJ2-3, with 7 bases identical to TRBD2. The V gene's germline CDR1 is SEHNR and CDR2 FQNEAQ (reference sequence). The V gene end was trimmed by 3 bases and the J gene end by 1 base; junction bases not matched to a gene: 4. CDR3 size: 15 residues. This CDR3 reads CASSFSAGRTDTQYF. The CDR3 nucleotides are TGTGCCAGCAGCTTCTCAGCGGGGCGCACAGATACGCAGTATTTT.

V is TRBV19 and J is TRBJ1-1; D unresolved. CDR1 and CDR2 from the germline V gene are LNHDA and SQIVND (reference sequence). The CDR3 contains 14 residues. The germline V and J ends were trimmed by 5 bases and 0 bases, with 10 bases remaining between them. The CDR3 nucleotides are TGTGCCAGTAGTTGGCAAATCATGAACACTGAAGCTTTCTTT. Amino acids: CASSWQIMNTEAFF.

This clonotype was detected many times. The rearrangement uses TRBV27 and TRBJ2-1; tentative D call: TRBD2 (7 bases). Germline V gene sequence: CDR1 MNHEY, CDR2 SMNVEV (reference sequence). Trimming removed 8 bases at V and 4 bases at J, with 15 bases between. The CDR3 is 14 amino acids. CDR3 region: CASRPGGLYNEQFF. DNA of the CDR3: TGTGCCAGCCGCCCGGGGGGCCTATACAATGAGCAGTTCTTC.

CDR3 region: CSASRTFLGAFSDTQYF. DNA of the CDR3: TGCAGTGCTAGTAGGACCTTTTTGGGGGCCTTTTCAGATACGCAGTATTTT. This chain links TRBV20-1 with TRBJ2-3; tentative D call: TRBD1 (6 bases). The V gene lost 3 bases and the J gene lost 4 bases, with 23 bases spanning the gap. Per germline, CDR1 DFQATT and CDR2 SNEGSKA (reference sequence). The CDR3 covers 17 residues.

This clonotype was counted between two and nine times. The rearrangement uses TRBV18 and TRBJ2-4; 12 nucleotides agree with TRBD1. Germline V gene sequence: CDR1 KGHSH, CDR2 LQKENI. V was clipped by 4 bases and J by 8 bases; unmatched bases: 12. CDR3 length: 17 amino acids. The CDR3 loop is CASSLRPGQGASDIQYF. In DNA form, the CDR3 reads TGTGCCAGCTCACTCCGGCCGGGACAGGGGGCTTCGGACATTCAGTACTTC.